The text below deals with one TCR beta chain. What it binds is not known. Per germline, CDR1 LGHNA and CDR2 YNFKEQ. The CDR3 is made up of 14 amino acids. This specimen belongs to a study of cytomegalovirus exposure and HLA in healthy donors. Findings and limits, study-wide: Using a false discovery rate of 0.05, a later analysis showed that approximately 17,000 TCR beta sequences were associated with HLA alleles. One variant, a missense change in DCLRE1C, was linked in a later analysis to TCR beta V- and J-gene trimming. It was only CMV serostatus that was available as immune exposure information.

Primers for the PCR totalled 60 Vbeta and 13 Jbeta. Only in-frame clones appear in the TCRdb table, and some are missing; sequencing was by immunoSEQ multiplex PCR. This table holds tens of thousands of clones, around three quarters found once. The gene calls are TRBV4-2 and TRBJ2-5; 9 nucleotides align to TRBD1. The J call may be wrong; the DNA end is better matched by TRBJ2-7. The sequencing input was PBMCs. This receptor was identified in a man aged 25-45 years in good health and CMV-seronegative. The CDR3, as DNA: TGTGCCAGCAGCCGGGGACAGGGCGACTACGAGCAGTACTTC. Its protein is CASSRGQGDYEQYF.